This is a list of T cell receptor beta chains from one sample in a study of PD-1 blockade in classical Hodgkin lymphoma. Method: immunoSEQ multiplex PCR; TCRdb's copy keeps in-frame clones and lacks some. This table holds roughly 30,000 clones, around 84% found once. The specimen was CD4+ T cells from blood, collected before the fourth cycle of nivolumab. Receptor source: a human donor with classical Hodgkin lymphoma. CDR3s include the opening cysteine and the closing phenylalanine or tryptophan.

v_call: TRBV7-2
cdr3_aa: CASSFQGGVGEKLFF

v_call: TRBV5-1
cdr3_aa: CASSLGGVWNTEAFF

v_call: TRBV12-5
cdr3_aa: CASGPGLAGVAKNIQYF

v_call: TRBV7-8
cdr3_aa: CASSSTTTGQGSGLLFFAPLHF

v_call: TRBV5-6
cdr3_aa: CASSFLGGANTEAFF

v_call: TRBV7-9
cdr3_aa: CASSLSSGLGAYNEQFF

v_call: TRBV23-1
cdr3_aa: CASSQSSQVSYEQYF

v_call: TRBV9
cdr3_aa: CASSPRTGEGTGYTF

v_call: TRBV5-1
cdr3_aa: CASSGTGGWNTEAFF

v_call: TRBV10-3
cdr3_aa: CAIRGTGYNEQFF

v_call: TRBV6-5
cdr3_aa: CASTRGGAHSPLHF

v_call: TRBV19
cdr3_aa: CASSGGRQGVDEQYF

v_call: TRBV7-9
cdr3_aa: CASSFGQGVFYGYTF

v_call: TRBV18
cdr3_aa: CASSRTGEWNQPQHF

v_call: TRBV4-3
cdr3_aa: CASSQDRPVRYEQYF

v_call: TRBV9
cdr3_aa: CASSDLGRIGNTIYF

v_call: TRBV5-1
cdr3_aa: CASRWGVEQFF

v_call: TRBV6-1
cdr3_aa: CASSVNRGSQPQHF

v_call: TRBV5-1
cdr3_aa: CASREPGPTSYEQYF

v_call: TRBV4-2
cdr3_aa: CASSPLGTGANYEQYF

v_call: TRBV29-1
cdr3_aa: CSVTNDRVRPGYTF

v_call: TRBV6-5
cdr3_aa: CASRNQGDDQPQHF

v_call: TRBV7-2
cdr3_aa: CASSPTRLAGGWDTQYF

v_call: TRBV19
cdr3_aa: CASRLGGSYGYTF

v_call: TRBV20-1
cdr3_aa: CSARPDSGYTF

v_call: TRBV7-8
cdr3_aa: CASSLALADISYGYTF

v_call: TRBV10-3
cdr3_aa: CAISESPQGESPLHF